The 17 T cell receptor beta chains presented below share a single source sample, sequenced in a study of vaccination and CD4 T cells after COVID-19. Cultured CD4+ T cells had their DNA profiled by the Oncomine TCR Beta short-read assay. One entry per CDR3 protein, called by TCRdb with MiXCR from the PCR reads. Of 2,500 to 3,500 distinct CDR3 sequences in the sample, approximately 80% were seen once. These receptors' antigens are unknown. Documented treatment: approximately nine-day PBMC culture with coronavirus spike peptide pools or control peptides (ViraFEST assay). The sample taken for sequencing was CD4+ T cells from blood, cultured in vitro. These receptors all come from a human donor who had recovered from COVID-19.

This chain connects TRBV19 to TRBJ1-2, with a weak D call TRBD1 (5 bases). Per the germline V gene, CDR1 is LNHDA and CDR2 is SQIVND (reference sequence). V lost 5 bases and J 4 bases, leaving 11 bases between the germline ends. The CDR3 runs 13 residues. CDR3 DNA: TGTGCCAGTAGTGTGTCGGGGGGCTATGGCTACACCTTC. Protein: CASSVSGGYGYTF. Drawing the rest from reference TRBV19 and TRBJ1-2, the complete variable domain is DGGITQSPKYLFRKEGQNVTLSCEQNLNHDAMYWYRQDPGQGLRLIYYSQIVNDFQKGDIAEGYSVSREKKESFPLTVTSAQKNPTAFYLCASSVSGGYGYTFGSGTRLTVV.

This clonotype is hyperexpanded (1% or more) by share. The chain's CDR3 is CASSERQGANGYTF. The CDR3 bases are TGTGCCAGCAGCGAAAGACAGGGGGCGAACGGCTACACCTTC. The chain joins TRBV2 to TRBJ1-2; 10 bases line up with TRBD1. The CDR3 totals 14 residues. Germline V gene lookup returns CDR1 SNHLY and CDR2 FYNNEI. Trimming at V came to 6 bases and at J to 8 bases, leaving 9 bases not matched to a gene.

This clonotype is labeled large. The chain couples TRBV18 to TRBJ2-2; D is unclear. V was trimmed by 5 bases and J by 2 bases, leaving 15 bases between them. The CDR3 runs 16 residues. Looked up from germline, CDR1 is KGHSH and CDR2 is LQKENI. CDR3 residues: CASSAYSNINTGELFF. In DNA, the CDR3 is TGTGCCAGCTCAGCGTACTCCAACATTAACACCGGGGAGCTGTTTTTT.

The chain combines TRBV7-3 with TRBJ2-2; 7 positions match TRBD1. This CDR3 comprises 16 residues. Trimming took 4 bases from V and 8 from J; bases not matched to a gene: 13. Germline V gives CDR1 SGHTA, CDR2 FQGTGA. The CDR3 DNA sequence: TGTGCCAGCAGCTCAACCATAAACTCAGGGGGTGGGGAGCTGTTTTTT. Translated: CASSSTINSGGGELFF.

This chain joins TRBV24-1 and TRBJ1-4; a weak D match, TRBD1 (5 bases). Trimming removed 4 bases from V and 7 bases from J, with 15 bases in between. There are 15 residues in the CDR3. Per germline, CDR1 KGHDR and CDR2 SFDVKD. The CDR3 region is CATSDQRGSGEKLFF. CDR3 DNA: TGTGCCACCAGTGACCAAAGGGGATCTGGTGAAAAACTGTTTTTT.

The chain has TRBV7-9 and TRBJ2-2; 12 bases fit TRBD1. Germline lookup yields CDR1 SEHNR and CDR2 FQNEAQ (reference sequence). Unmatched junction bases numbered 13, after V lost 10 bases and J lost 7 bases. This CDR3 is built from 16 residues. DNA for the CDR3: TGTGCCATCAGGGGGTCGGGACAGGGGGCCGTCGGGGAGCTGTTTTTT. Its protein is CAIRGSGQGAVGELFF.

This chain uses TRBV15 with TRBJ2-3, with 7 bases lining up with TRBD2. The CDR3 runs 15 residues. The V gene's germline CDR1 is LNHNV and CDR2 YYDKDF (reference sequence). J gave up 2 bases and V 3 bases, and 5 bases lay outside the gene matches. The CDR3 nucleotides read TGTGCCACCAGCAGGGGACTAACGGTCACAGATACGCAGTATTTT. Its translation: CATSRGLTVTDTQYF.

The genes are TRBV19 and TRBJ2-7, with a tentative D call TRBD1 (6 bases). CDR3 size: 13 residues. Per germline, CDR1 LNHDA and CDR2 SQIVND (reference sequence). V was clipped by 6 bases and J by 3 bases, with 12 bases between them. As DNA, the CDR3 is TGTGCCAGTAGCGACAGGACCATCTACGAGCAGTACTTC. It translates to CASSDRTIYEQYF.

This clonotype has just one count. The V and J genes are TRBV20-1 and TRBJ1-2; maybe TRBD1 (6 bases). The length of the CDR3 is 13 residues. Between the trimmed V and J ends, which lost 3 bases and 2 bases, there was a span of 10 bases. Germline V gives CDR1 DFQATT, CDR2 SNEGSKA (reference sequence). CDR3 coding DNA: TGCAGTGCTAGCGGGGGCACCAACTATGGCTACACCTTC. Its translation is CSASGGTNYGYTF.

The V and J genes are TRBV20-1 and TRBJ1-2, with 8 bases that match TRBD1. V lost 7 bases to trimming and J lost 7 bases; unmatched junction nucleotides: 11. This CDR3 is 13 amino acids long. Looked up from germline, CDR1 is DFQATT and CDR2 is SNEGSKA (reference sequence). The CDR3 DNA reads as TGCAGTGTATTCGGACAGGGAGCCTCTGGCTACACCTTC. Protein: CSVFGQGASGYTF.

This clonotype was seen a handful of times. The CDR3 region is CASSPFRDQQETQYF. The CDR3 DNA follows: TGTGCCAGCTCACCTTTCCGGGACCAACAAGAGACCCAGTACTTC. The chain employs TRBV18 and TRBJ2-5; D may match TRBD1 or TRBD2 (5 bases each). CDR1 and CDR2 (germline): KGHSH, LQKENI. The CDR3 totals 15 residues. Trimming took off 3 bases at V and 2 bases at J, with 13 bases between the two ends.

The chain uses TRBV28 and TRBJ2-7; D not resolved. Trimming removed 1 base at V and 6 bases at J, with 4 bases between. CDR1 MDHEN and CDR2 SYDVKM come from the germline V gene. The CDR3 covers 11 residues. This CDR3 reads CASSLYAEQYF. The CDR3 coding sequence is TGTGCCAGCAGTTTATACGCCGAGCAGTACTTC.

This clonotype is labeled as large. The chain recombines TRBV19 with TRBJ2-3; possible D gene TRBD1, 6 bases. V dropped 6 bases and J dropped 4 bases, with 11 bases sitting between them. Germline lookup yields CDR1 LNHDA and CDR2 SQIVND (reference sequence). This CDR3 region has 13 residues. The CDR3 bases are TGTGCCAGTAGCATGGGGGCTGCAGATACGCAGTATTTT. Translating gives CASSMGAADTQYF.

This rearrangement joins TRBV2 to TRBJ1-2, with TRBD1 as a possible D gene (5 bases). CDR3 length: 14 residues. The germline V gene encodes CDR1 SNHLY and CDR2 FYNNEI. V lost 10 bases and J 4 bases, leaving 19 bases between the germline ends. The chain's CDR3 is CATVRGLGGYGYTF. The CDR3 coding sequence is TGTGCCACAGTCCGGGGCTTGGGGGGCTATGGCTACACCTTC.

The chain couples TRBV12-3 or TRBV12-4 to TRBJ1-6; possible D gene TRBD1, 6 bases. Trimming took off 7 bases at V and 3 bases at J, with 10 bases between the two ends. This CDR3 has 14 amino acids. This CDR3 is CASTEGHYNSPLHF. CDR3 bases: TGTGCCAGCACCGAGGGACACTATAATTCACCCCTCCACTTT.

This rearrangement joins TRBV7-2 to TRBJ1-1; D not resolved. This CDR3 comprises 15 residues. CDR1 SGHTA and CDR2 FQGNSA come from the germline V gene. The germline V and J ends were trimmed by 1 base and 0 bases, with 9 bases remaining between them. The CDR3 nucleotides are TGTGCCAGCAGCTTAGATCAGCTCCTGAACACTGAAGCTTTCTTT. Translated, it gives CASSLDQLLNTEAFF.

This chain links TRBV7-8 with TRBJ2-2, with 13 bases aligning to TRBD2. Trimming cost V 5 bases and J 3 bases; bases outside gene matches: 9. The V gene's germline CDR1 is SGHVS and CDR2 FQNEAQ. This CDR3 comprises 18 residues. The CDR3 DNA follows: TGTGCCAGCAGCGGCTCCGGGACTAGCGGGATACACACCGGGGAGCTGTTTTTT. Its protein product is CASSGSGTSGIHTGELFF.